This T cell receptor (beta chain) was profiled in a study of OX40 agonist ivuxolimab in advanced cancers. General study findings and limits: At 0.1 to 3.0 mg/kg and by week 6, CD4+ and CD8+ T cells in the blood had expanded clonally.

The data were produced by immunoSEQ multiplex PCR, yet TCRdb's version contains in-frame clones alone and is incomplete. The table has 82,000 or so clones, 75% to 90% seen once. The CDR3 consists of 13 residues. The V gene's germline CDR1 is MNHNY and CDR2 SVGAGI (reference sequence). V shed 7 bases and J 2 bases; nucleotides not matched to a gene: 5. Of note for this clone: What it binds is not known.

V gene TRBV6-6 combines with J gene TRBJ2-7, with 7 bases identical to TRBD1. Material: CD4+ or CD8+ T cells sorted from blood, obtained in a trial of the OX40 agonist ivuxolimab. This TCR came from an adult with an advanced solid tumor such as melanoma, head and neck, liver or kidney cancer. CDR3 in DNA: TGTGCCAGCACCCCGGGACAGACCTACGAGCAGTACTTC. Protein product: CASTPGQTYEQYF.